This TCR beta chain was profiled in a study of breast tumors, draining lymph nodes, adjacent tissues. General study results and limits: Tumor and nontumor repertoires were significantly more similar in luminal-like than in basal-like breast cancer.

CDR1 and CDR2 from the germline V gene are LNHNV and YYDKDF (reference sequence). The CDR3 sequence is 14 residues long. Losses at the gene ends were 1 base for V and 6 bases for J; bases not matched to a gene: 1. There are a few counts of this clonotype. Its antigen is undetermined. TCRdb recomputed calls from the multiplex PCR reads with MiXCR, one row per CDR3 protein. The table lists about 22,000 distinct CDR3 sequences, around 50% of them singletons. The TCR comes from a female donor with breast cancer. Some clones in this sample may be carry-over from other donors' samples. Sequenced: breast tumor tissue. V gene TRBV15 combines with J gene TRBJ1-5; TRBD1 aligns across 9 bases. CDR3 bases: TGTGCCACCAGCAGAGGACAGGGGGTTCAGCCCCAGCATTTT. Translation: CATSRGQGVQPQHF.